The source of this TCR beta chain is a study of technical replicates of blood from a handful of donors. V was clipped by 0 bases and J by 1 base, with 10 bases between them. The CDR3 is made up of 17 amino acids. Germline V lookup: CDR1 MGHRA, CDR2 YSYEKL. The sample holds one count of this clone. Clones were sequenced by immunoSEQ multiplex PCR, and TCRdb holds only the in-frame ones, with some missing. The profile covers about 56,000 clones, with just over 90% appearing a single time and about 4% taken by the ten largest. Sequenced: PBMCs. The receptor was derived from a human donor in good health. Some clones in this sample may be carry-over from other donors' samples. The V call is TRBV4-1, the J call TRBJ2-6; D call uncertain. Here the CDR3 reads CASSQERRVSGANVLTF. CDR3 sequence (DNA): TGCGCCAGCAGCCAAGAACGCCGGGTTTCTGGGGCCAACGTCCTGACTTTC.